This TCR beta chain was found in a study of T cells in Graves' hyperthyroidism and ophthalmopathy (dated by TCRdb to the late 2010s). About the full investigation: Peripheral blood was sampled at the time of initial diagnosis, prior to any treatment. For training and testing, the 95 to 100 patients in the discovery cohort were randomly divided in a 7:3 ratio. TCR Vbeta CDR3 sequencing of 130 to 150 peripheral blood samples (fewer than 45 ophthalmopathy, approximately 80 hyperthyroidism and roughly 17 progressor patients) is reported in the paper. A discovery cohort of roughly 100 patients, fewer than 50 with Graves' ophthalmopathy and 57 with stable Graves' hyperthyroidism, was used to find distinguishing TCR V-J signatures. Thyroid tissue and blood T-cell repertoires from about 6 Graves' hyperthyroidism patients were also compared in the study. After sampling, hyperthyroidism patients received methimazole starting at 30 mg daily, and ophthalmopathy patients received high-dose intravenous methylprednisolone. An independent validation cohort of about 20 hyperthyroidism patients and approximately 16 patients who later progressed to ophthalmopathy tested prospective prediction of ophthalmopathy.

Stable Graves' hyperthyroidism was defined as the absence of progression to ophthalmopathy over 18 months of follow-up. Hyperthyroidism patients were aged 18 to 65 years and newly diagnosed, with disease duration of less than 2 months. Patients with uncontrolled infections, other autoimmune diseases, pregnancy or lactation were excluded. Diagnoses were based on clinical symptoms, serum thyroxine and TRAb, thyroid ultrasound and orbital computed tomography. PBMCs were isolated from approximately 10 ml of fresh peripheral blood by Ficoll-Paque density gradient centrifugation. Total RNA was extracted with Trizol reagent, and quality was checked on an Agilent 2100 Bioanalyzer. Overall results and qualifications from the work: No statistical method was used to set the sample size in advance, and investigators knew the group allocation. Most expanded thyroid clonotypes (frequency above 0.001) were also detected in blood, suggesting blood repertoires may reflect thyroid immune responses. In validation, progression to ophthalmopathy was predicted by the model with approximately 67% sensitivity and just over 72% specificity, a median of approximately 6.5 months before onset. In cross-validation, a model built on a 13 V-J signature told ophthalmopathy apart from stable hyperthyroidism with less than 90% sensitivity and approximately 81% specificity, and in testing the same model reached 80%/75%.

The TCR beta CDR3 regions were amplified from the RNA transcripts. A first-round RT-PCR of the TCR CDR3 used the HTBI primer set with the Qiagen OneStep RT-PCR kit. Libraries were constructed in a second round of multiplex PCR, after which size selection and purification were performed. Paired-end sequencing of the libraries was performed with 100 bp reads on an Illumina HiSeq2000. As for the original processing: SOAPnuke was used to process the raw data, throwing out any read that contained adapters or uncalled bases, had a mean Phred below 15, or lacked an exact constant-primer or identifier match. COPE v1.2.5 was used to merge high-quality paired reads, and clonotypes were defined as unique nucleotide sequences. Clonotypes were aligned to IMGT TRBV, TRBD and TRBJ reference segments using MiTCR v1.1. The analysis included only V-J combinations with a frequency above 0.0001, which together covered around 99% of the repertoires. The TCS score was defined as the ratio of F50 (clonal expansion) to E x V (chaos), calculated using BLOSUM62-based TCRdist between CDR3 peptides within each V-J. Welch's t-statistics and random forest reduced 500 to 650 V-J features to 13, which were used in a naive Bayes classifier (R e1071). The public reads were quality trimmed at Q25 with fastp and then assembled into clones with MiXCR by TCRdb, keeping productive beta chains. Each entry merges the rows of one CDR3 protein and shows their most common DNA and genes. TCRdb's processing, not the study's, gives the V and J calls here. This sample lists 700,000 or so distinct CDR3 sequences; about 17% were detected once. Roughly 8% of the sample comes from the top ten.

CDR1 and CDR2 are drawn from the germline V gene: KGHSH, LQKENI. The CDR3 sequence holds 15 residues, the cysteine and phenylalanine included. Only the CDR3 portion is preserved as DNA: 45 bases, with reading frame beginning at the first base. V has 10 bases trimmed and J has 3 bases trimmed; junction bases matching no gene number 10. This clonotype was observed many times. It lacks a known antigen. Qualities for individual bases were not recorded, and no much larger clone is one base off. Sample: blood. The chain uses TRBV18 and TRBJ2-1; a stretch of 9 junction bases matches TRBD2. This TCR came from a man aged 18 to 29 with Graves' hyperthyroidism. The DNA sequence is TGTGCCACCAAACGACTAGCGGAAAACTACAATGAGCAGTTCTTC. It specifies CATKRLAENYNEQFF.